This record concerns one T cell receptor beta chain sequence. What it recognizes is unknown. This entry belongs to a study of T cells in Graves' hyperthyroidism and ophthalmopathy. The study, taken as a whole, reports: Ophthalmopathy could be told apart from stable hyperthyroidism with a 13 V-J model.

Amplification of TCR beta CDR3 regions was performed using RNA transcripts as template. HTBI primers drove first-round RT-PCR of the TCR CDR3. TCRdb re-called the multiplex PCR reads through MiXCR, storing one row per CDR3 protein. The sample yields approximately 200,000 distinct CDR3 sequences, around 19% seen once. Patients were aged 18 to 65, had disease duration under 2 months, and had newly diagnosed hyperthyroidism. Together with thyroid ultrasound, orbital computed tomography, serum thyroxine and TRAb, clinical symptoms were used for diagnoses. This CDR3 spans 13 amino acids. The V gene lost 1 base and the J gene lost 2 bases, with 8 bases spanning the gap. The germline V gene has CDR1 SQVTM and CDR2 ANQGSEA.

The rearrangement uses TRBV29-1 and TRBJ2-5; D might be TRBD1 (6 bases). Sequenced sample: blood. This receptor was taken from a man in his forties with Graves' hyperthyroidism. This CDR3 reads CSVEVQGQETQYF. The CDR3, as DNA: TGCAGCGTTGAAGTACAGGGTCAAGAGACCCAGTACTTC.